The clone carrying this T cell receptor beta chain came up many times. The antigen remains undetermined. TCRdb ran MiXCR on the 5' RACE reads and lists one entry per CDR3 protein. The table records around 1.7 million distinct CDR3 sequences, around 29% of them present only once. The sample belongs to a study of identical twins. Regarding the study as a whole: Memory repertoires showed no such pattern, whereas abundant cord blood beta clonotypes carried fewer insertions.

Germline lookup yields CDR1 SGHRS and CDR2 YFSETQ. This CDR3 is built from 15 residues. V dropped 4 bases and J dropped 5 bases, with 16 bases sitting between them. The source is a newborn girl in good health. Source material: cord blood. The chain has TRBV5-1 and TRBJ2-1; D is uncertain. DNA for the CDR3: TGCGCCAGCAGCCCGTACTACCCACTCGACAATGAGCAGTTCTTC. It specifies CASSPYYPLDNEQFF.